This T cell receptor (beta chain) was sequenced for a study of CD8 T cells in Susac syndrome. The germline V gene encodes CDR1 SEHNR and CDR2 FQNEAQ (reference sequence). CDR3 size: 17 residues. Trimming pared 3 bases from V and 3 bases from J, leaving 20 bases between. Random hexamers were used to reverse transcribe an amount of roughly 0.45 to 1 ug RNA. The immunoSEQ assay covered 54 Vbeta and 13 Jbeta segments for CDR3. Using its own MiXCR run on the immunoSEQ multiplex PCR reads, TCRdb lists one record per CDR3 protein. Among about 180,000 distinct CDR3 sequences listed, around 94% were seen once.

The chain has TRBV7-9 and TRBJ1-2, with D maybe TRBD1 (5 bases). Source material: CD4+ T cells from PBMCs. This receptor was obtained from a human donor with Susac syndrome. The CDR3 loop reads CASSFVAGKSSDYGYTF. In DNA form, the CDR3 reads TGTGCCAGCAGCTTCGTCGCAGGGAAATCATCCGACTATGGCTACACCTTC.